This T cell receptor beta chain was identified during a study of cytomegalovirus exposure and HLA in healthy donors. Study-wide results and limits: In vitro checks showed that a few CMV-associated chains really do target CMV antigens.

The CDR3 has 15 residues. Trimming took 7 bases from V and 5 from J, leaving 17 bases between them. Germline-derived CDR1 and CDR2 are MNHEY and SVGAGI. About this clone itself: What it binds is unknown.

The PCR used 60 Vbeta and 13 Jbeta primers. Using immunoSEQ multiplex PCR, the repertoire was profiled, and TCRdb retains in-frame clones only, with some absent. The data show 120,000 or so clones, 60% to 75% seen once. There were likely unrecorded immune exposures, though donors were nominally healthy when sampled. The origin of this receptor is a woman in her forties or fifties in good health and CMV-seropositive. The chain carries TRBV6-5 and TRBJ2-2, with D maybe TRBD2 (6 bases). Sequencing input: PBMCs. The CDR3 protein is CASNTGDGLTGELFF. The CDR3 DNA reads as TGTGCCAGCAATACGGGGGACGGACTGACCGGGGAGCTGTTTTTT.